A single sample gave rise to the 10 T cell receptor beta chains below, sequenced in a study of blood T cell repertoires in COVID-19. Some clones are missing from TCRdb's copy, which holds only in-frame ones; the method was immunoSEQ multiplex PCR. The sample carries some 270,000 clones, 70% to 90% recorded once. The sample taken for sequencing was PBMCs or T cells enriched from blood (not recorded which). These receptors were taken from a woman between 25 and 40 years old with acute COVID-19.

The gene calls are TRBV24-1 and TRBJ2-2; 12 nucleotides agree with TRBD1. V lost 3 bases to trimming and J lost 4 bases; unmatched junction nucleotides: 5. This CDR3 has 17 residues. The germline CDR1 and CDR2 sequences are KGHDR and SFDVKD. CDR3 nucleotide sequence: TGTGCCACCAGTGATCTACCGGGACAGGGGGCCACCGGGGAGCTGTTTTTT. Amino acids: CATSDLPGQGATGELFF.

For this clone: Other nucleotide sequences in the sample specify the same CDR3. The chain carries TRBV4-1 and TRBJ2-5; D gene ambiguous. Germline assignment: CDR1 MGHRA and CDR2 YSYEKL. V gave up 0 bases and J gave up 4 bases, with 6 bases separating them. CDR3 length: 13 residues. The chain's CDR3 is CASSQDPGETQYF. In DNA form, the CDR3 reads TGCGCCAGCAGCCAAGATCCAGGAGAGACCCAGTACTTC.

A few counts support this clone. This chain uses TRBV7-9 with TRBJ2-7; 8 bases match TRBD2. V trimming: 5 bases; J trimming: 3 bases; junction bases outside the gene matches: 12. The CDR3 has 16 residues. Germline CDR1 and CDR2: SEHNR and FQNEAQ (reference sequence). DNA of the CDR3: TGTGCCAGCAGCCTACAAGCGGGGGAGGAATACTACGAGCAGTACTTC. It is translated as CASSLQAGEEYYEQYF. The full variable domain, its missing parts supplied by reference TRBV7-9 and TRBJ2-7, is DTGVSQNPRHKITKRGQNVTFRCDPISEHNRLYWYRQTLGQGPEFLTYFQNEAQLEKSRLLSDRFSAERPKGSFSTLEIQRTEQGDSAMYLCASSLQAGEEYYEQYFGPGTRLTVT.

The CDR3 DNA reads TGTGCCTGGAGGGGCGGGGTCGAGCAGTACTTC. As protein: CAWRGGVEQYF. This rearrangement joins TRBV30 to TRBJ2-7; TRBD2 might be the D (6 bases). The CDR3 has 11 residues. Germline CDR1 GTSNPN, CDR2 SVGIG (reference sequence). Trimming took off 3 bases at V and 6 bases at J, with 9 bases between the two ends.

V usage is TRBV9 and J usage is TRBJ2-1, with D possibly TRBD2 on 6 matching bases. In germline, CDR1 is SGDLS, CDR2 YYNGEE. The ends were cut back, 2 bases at V and 4 bases at J, with 10 bases in the middle. CDR3 length: 14 residues. The CDR3 protein is CASSVDGRYNEQFF. In nucleotides, the CDR3 is TGTGCCAGCAGCGTCGACGGGAGATACAATGAGCAGTTCTTC.

The chain uses TRBV4-1 and TRBJ2-5; weak D call: TRBD1 (5 bases). The CDR3 runs 17 residues. Germline CDR1 and CDR2: MGHRA and YSYEKL. Trimming pared 0 bases from V and 7 bases from J, leaving 21 bases between. As DNA, the CDR3 is TGCGCCAGCAGCCAAGAAGGGGTTTTGGGGCCCCGGGCGACCCAGTACTTC. Translation gives CASSQEGVLGPRATQYF.

This chain links TRBV7-8 with TRBJ1-1, with a weak D call TRBD1 (5 bases). V was trimmed by 5 bases and J by 3 bases, leaving 13 bases between them. The CDR3 loop spans 14 amino acids. Germline loops: CDR1 SGHVS, CDR2 FQNEAQ. CDR3 amino acids: CASSLFDRDTEAFF. CDR3 DNA sequence: TGTGCCAGCAGCCTTTTTGACAGAGACACTGAAGCTTTCTTT.

The chain uses TRBV6-2 or TRBV6-3 and TRBJ1-5; no reliable D call. Germline CDR1 is MNHEY and CDR2 is SVGEGT. Trimming shortened V by 5 bases and J by 8 bases, and 13 bases separated the two germline ends. CDR3 length equals 13 residues. This CDR3 reads CASSGPAGEPQHF. CDR3 in DNA: TGTGCCAGCAGTGGCCCCGCCGGAGAGCCCCAGCATTTT.

The chain is built from TRBV5-4 and TRBJ2-2, with 10 bases matching TRBD2. Germline CDR1 and CDR2: SGHNT and YYREEE (reference sequence). This CDR3 has 15 residues. The junction had 3 bases not matched to a gene; V was cut back by 5 bases and J by 2 bases. The CDR3 loop is CASRASGSNTGELFF. As DNA, the CDR3 is TGTGCCAGCAGGGCTAGCGGGAGCAACACCGGGGAGCTGTTTTTT.

This clone has a single count. The chain has TRBV6-1 and TRBJ1-3; no clear D. V was shortened by 0 bases and J by 0 bases, with 9 bases between the two germline ends. The CDR3 is made up of 16 amino acids. CDR1 and CDR2 from the germline V gene are MNHNS and SASEGT. The CDR3 is CASSEAGVFSGNTIYF. CDR3 sequence (DNA): TGTGCCAGCAGTGAAGCCGGGGTATTCTCTGGAAACACCATATATTTT.